This entry describes one T cell receptor (beta chain). These data come from a study of somatic mutations in cytotoxic T cells in rheumatoid arthritis. Study-level background: Flow sorting of some V beta antibody-stained T cells reached nearly 100% purity, with V beta1+ cells also TCRB-sequenced.

Flow cytometry was used to check the purity of CD4+ and CD8+ cells, which had been isolated by positive magnetic bead selection. The data were produced by immunoSEQ multiplex PCR, yet TCRdb's version contains in-frame clones alone and is incomplete. The table has around 15,000 clones, roughly 75% seen once. Trimming took off 0 bases at V and 2 bases at J, with 16 bases between the two ends. There are 17 residues in the CDR3. CDR1 is MGHRA, CDR2 YSYEKL, per germline. Source material: CD8+ T cells sorted from blood. The V and J genes are TRBV4-1 and TRBJ1-2; a possible D gene is TRBD1 (5 bases). This sequence was found in an adult with rheumatoid arthritis. The CDR3 nucleotides are TGCGCCAGCAGCCAAGAGGAGGGGCGCGTGGCCAACTATGGCTACACCTTC. This translates into CASSQEEGRVANYGYTF.